The 28 T cell receptor beta chains below all came from one sample that was sequenced in a study of T cell clonality in common variable immunodeficiency (dated by TCRdb to between 2014 and 2016). Library construction relied on the immunoSEQ multiplex PCR assay. The table was pulled from immuneACCESS by TCRdb, which kept in-frame rearrangements only. Such tables lose some clones; where checked, under half of the loss comes from unresolved V genes, and the rest has no known cause. This sample holds more than 30,000 clones in total, without any singletons. The top ten constitute under 3.5% of the sample. Sequenced sample: peripheral blood mononuclear cells. The receptors stem from a person between 18 and 75 years old in good health.

This clone was counted many times. Coverage ceases 3 residues before the CDR3 finishes, and the germline J gene fills in the end. The chain recombines TRBV2 with TRBJ2-2, with no clear D. Trimming removed 9 bases at V and 0 bases at J, with 5 bases between. The CDR3 extends over 12 amino acids. Looked up from germline, CDR1 is SNHLY and CDR2 is FYNNEI. The covered CDR3 bases are TGTGCCAGGTCAGCGAACACCGGGGAG. Its protein product is CARSANTGE. The whole CDR3 region reads CARSANTGELFF.

This clone showed up many times. The CDR3 end falls 3 residues outside the read, so it is completed with the germline J gene. V is TRBV5-8 and J is TRBJ1-1, with TRBD1 as a possible D gene (6 bases). Germline V gene sequence: CDR1 SGHTS, CDR2 YDEGEE. The CDR3 spans 14 residues. The CDR3 is CASSLRTVIVPAFF. Incomplete CDR3 DNA: TGTGCCAGCAGCCTACGGACAGTAATCGTTCCG.

This clone was counted at least ten times. The sequenced fragment ends 3 residues before the CDR3 boundary, so the rest is inferred from the germline J gene. V and J are TRBV19 and TRBJ1-1; D uncertain. Germline loops: CDR1 LNHDA, CDR2 SQIVND (reference sequence). This CDR3 has 14 residues. Trimming pared 1 base from V and 6 bases from J, leaving 12 bases between. Partial CDR3 DNA: TGTGCCAGTAGTATAGGTAAAGGTGTGCCTGAA. Translated, it gives CASSIGKGVPE. The CDR3, in full, reads CASSIGKGVPEAFF.

This clone was detected many times. Sequencing ends 3 residues short of the CDR3 end; the germline J gene provides the rest. The chain links TRBV20-1 to TRBJ2-1, with 12 bases identical to TRBD2. Germline V gene data show CDR1 as DFQATT and CDR2 as SNEGSKA (reference sequence). V gave up 4 bases and J gave up 7 bases; unmatched junction bases: 8. The CDR3 sequence is 15 residues long. CDR3 bases read: TGCAGTGCTATCCGACTAGCGGGAGTGAGGAATGAG. Protein product: CSAIRLAGVRNE. The full CDR3 protein is CSAIRLAGVRNEQFF.

At least ten counts were recorded for this clone. The CDR3 extends 3 residues past the end of the read, so its final part is completed from the germline J gene. The chain has TRBV2 and TRBJ1-2; 8 nucleotides line up with TRBD1. The CDR3 extends over 12 amino acids. Germline V gives CDR1 SNHLY, CDR2 FYNNEI. V dropped 6 bases and J dropped 3; count of bases not matched to a gene: 0. The CDR3 is CASRQGDYGYTF. Partial CDR3 DNA: TGTGCCAGCAGACAGGGGGACTATGGC. The full variable domain, completed using reference TRBV2 and TRBJ1-2, is EPEVTQTPSHQVTQMGQEVILRCVPISNHLYFYWYRQILGQKVEFLVSFYNNEISEKSEIFDDQFSVERPDGSNFTLKIRSTKLEDSAMYFCASRQGDYGYTFGSGTRLTVV.

This clone has at least ten counts. The read terminates 3 residues ahead of where the CDR3 ends, so the germline J gene completes it. The chain carries TRBV2 and TRBJ1-5; 9 nucleotides match TRBD1. Trimming at V came to 7 bases and at J to 6 bases, leaving 4 bases not matched to a gene. The CDR3 length is 13 residues. Germline CDR1 and CDR2: SNHLY and FYNNEI. The CDR3 reads CASTEDRGQPQHF. The CDR3 bases that were read are TGTGCCAGCACGGAGGACAGGGGTCAGCCC.

This clone was observed at least ten times. The read gets to within 3 residues of the CDR3 end, and the germline J gene fills in the rest. This chain connects TRBV5-1 to TRBJ2-2, with D uncertain. The germline gives CDR1 SGHRS, CDR2 YFSETQ. V was cut by 0 bases and J by 6 bases, with 9 bases left in between. The CDR3 consists of 14 residues. The part of the CDR3 DNA that was read is TGCGCCAGCAGCTTGGCCCCGGTCTCCGGGGAG. Protein product: CASSLAPVSGE. In full, the CDR3 is CASSLAPVSGELFF.

This clone occurred many times. The CDR3 goes on 3 residues after the read ends, and that part is filled in from the germline J gene. The V and J genes are TRBV5-1 and TRBJ1-1, with 7 bases lining up with TRBD1. Germline V gives CDR1 SGHRS, CDR2 YFSETQ. The length of the CDR3 is 14 residues. Trimming took 4 bases from V and 1 from J; bases not matched to a gene: 4. The CDR3 sequence: CASSRDSTNTEAFF. CDR3 DNA (partial): TGCGCCAGCAGCCGGGACAGTACGAACACTGAA.

CDR3 bases read: TGTGCCAGCAGCCCAGGGGATCAGCCC. Its translation: CASSPGDQP. The whole CDR3 is CASSPGDQPQHF. J is TRBJ1-5 and V is TRBV7-9; D may be TRBD1 (6 bases). The CDR3 is cut off 3 residues early in the read; its end comes from the germline J gene. The germline CDR1 and CDR2 sequences are SEHNR and FQNEAQ (reference sequence). The length of the CDR3 is 12 residues. Trimming cost V 5 bases and J 5 bases, with 7 bases left between them.

This clone was counted at least ten times. The read gets to within 3 residues of the CDR3 end, and the germline J gene fills in the rest. The same CDR3 can be traced to other DNA sequences in this sample. The rearrangement uses TRBV20-1 and TRBJ2-7; 13 bases agree with TRBD2. CDR3 length: 15 residues. The germline gives CDR1 DFQATT, CDR2 SNEGSKA (reference sequence). With 6 bases clipped from V and 1 base from J, the junction kept 6 bases outside the gene matches. The DNA read from the CDR3 is TGCAGTGCCAGTGGACTAGCGGGAGTGTCCTACGAG. It specifies CSASGLAGVSYE. From start to end, the CDR3 is CSASGLAGVSYEQYF.

This clone has at least ten counts. The CDR3 end falls 3 residues outside the read, so it is completed with the germline J gene. The chain couples TRBV29-1 to TRBJ2-3; 10 bases are shared with TRBD2. CDR1 and CDR2 (germline): SQVTM, ANQGSEA. With V trimmed by 4 bases and J by 2 bases, 6 bases remained unmatched. The CDR3 spans 15 residues. CDR3 loop: CSVVPLAGTTDTQYF. The CDR3 bases that were read are TGCAGCGTTGTCCCACTAGCGGGGACCACAGATACG.

This clone was picked up many times. The DNA ends 3 residues before the CDR3 does, and the rest of the CDR3 is filled in from the germline J gene. This chain connects TRBV30 to TRBJ2-1, with D perhaps assigned TRBD1 or TRBD2 (7 bases each). The germline CDR1 and CDR2 sequences are GTSNPN and SVGIG (reference sequence). V was cut by 3 bases and J by 6 bases, with 18 bases left in between. The CDR3 spans 15 residues. The CDR3 is CAWSPGQPGGNEQFF. CDR3 DNA, as far as it was read: TGTGCCTGGAGCCCGGGACAGCCGGGAGGCAATGAG.

This clone was seen many times. The read finishes 3 residues shy of the CDR3 end, and the germline J gene is used to complete it. The rearrangement joins TRBV20-1 to TRBJ2-7, with no clear D. From germline, CDR1 is DFQATT and CDR2 SNEGSKA (reference sequence). CDR3 length: 16 residues. Trimming removed 1 base from V and 2 bases from J, with 18 bases in between. The CDR3 here is CSARVESLAYPYEQYF. CDR3 DNA (partial): TGCAGTGCTAGAGTCGAGTCCTTAGCTTATCCCTACGAG.

Ten or more counts support this clone. From the germline J gene comes the end of the CDR3, since the read stops 3 residues before it. V gene TRBV19 combines with J gene TRBJ2-7; TRBD2 aligns across 9 bases. After removal of 3 bases from V and 5 bases from J, the junction contained 5 bases not matched to a gene. Germline V gene data show CDR1 as LNHDA and CDR2 as SQIVND (reference sequence). The length of the CDR3 is 14 residues. The CDR3: CASSIIAGEDEQYF. CDR3 DNA (partial): TGTGCCAGTAGTATTATAGCGGGAGAGGACGAG.

This clone was observed at least ten times. The CDR3 end is not reached by the read, which stops 3 residues before it; the germline J gene fills it in. This chain connects TRBV12-5 to TRBJ2-2; weak D call: TRBD2 (6 bases). CDR1 is LGHNT, CDR2 FRNRAP, per germline. Trimming took off 5 bases at V and 6 bases at J, with 13 bases between the two ends. There are 14 residues in the CDR3. Partial CDR3 DNA: TGTGCTAGTGGTGGGCGGGACTCAGCCGGGGAG. Protein: CASGGRDSAGE. In full, the CDR3 reads CASGGRDSAGELFF.

This clone has a count of ten or more. CDR3 protein: CSARGTSGQETQYF. The part of the CDR3 DNA that was read is TGCAGTGCTAGAGGGACTAGCGGGCAAGAGACC. V is TRBV20-1 and J is TRBJ2-5; 11 positions agree with TRBD2. The sequenced fragment ends 3 residues before the CDR3 boundary, so the rest is inferred from the germline J gene. Germline loops: CDR1 DFQATT, CDR2 SNEGSKA (reference sequence). This CDR3 has 14 residues. V trimming: 1 base; J trimming: 2 bases; junction bases outside the gene matches: 0.

This clone was counted at least ten times. The CDR3 goes on 3 residues after the read ends, and that part is filled in from the germline J gene. The rearrangement joins TRBV10-3 to TRBJ2-7; TRBD1 matches at 8 bases. The germline V gene has CDR1 ENHRY and CDR2 SYGVKD. The CDR3 runs 15 residues. J lost 3 bases, V lost 0 bases, and 4 bases had no gene match. CDR3 sequence reads: CAISESVGTGYEQYF. The part of the CDR3 DNA that was read is TGTGCCATCAGTGAGTCGGTCGGGACAGGCTACGAG.

This clone was seen ten or more times. From the germline J gene comes the end of the CDR3, since the read stops 3 residues before it. The chain couples TRBV14 to TRBJ1-3, with D uncertain. The germline V gene encodes CDR1 SGHDN and CDR2 FVKESK. Trimming removed 6 bases from V and 2 bases from J, with 8 bases in between. CDR3 length: 13 residues. The CDR3 protein is CASRGTTGNTIYF. Partial CDR3 DNA: TGTGCCAGCAGGGGTACTACTGGAAACACC.

This clone was counted ten times or more. Read sequence stops 3 residues before the CDR3 end, and the germline J gene provides the missing end. The genes are TRBV18 and TRBJ2-7; 7 bases match TRBD1. The CDR3 runs to 13 residues. Losses at the gene ends were 6 bases for V and 3 bases for J; bases not matched to a gene: 5. Germline V gives CDR1 KGHSH, CDR2 LQKENI. CDR3: CASSPGQIYEQYF. The sequenced CDR3 bases are TGTGCCAGCTCTCCGGGACAGATCTACGAG.

This clone has at least ten counts. With the read ending 3 residues before the CDR3 end, the germline J gene is used to fill in that end. The chain links TRBV6-2 or TRBV6-3 to TRBJ2-4; TRBD2 agrees at 7 bases. The CDR3 length is 16 residues. Per the germline V gene, CDR1 is MNHEY and CDR2 is SVGEGT. The V gene end was trimmed by 7 bases and the J gene end by 0 bases; junction bases not matched to a gene: 9. The DNA read from the CDR3 is TGTGCCAGCACCCCTCTTTTAGCGGGAGCCAAAAACATT. It yields the protein CASTPLLAGAKNI. The complete CDR3 reads CASTPLLAGAKNIQYF.

This clone was seen at least ten times. The CDR3 end lies 3 residues beyond the end of the read and is filled in from the germline J gene. The gene calls are TRBV5-1 and TRBJ2-3, with D unclear. V was cut by 5 bases and J by 4 bases, with 14 bases left in between. Germline loops: CDR1 SGHRS, CDR2 YFSETQ. The CDR3 contains 14 residues. The part of the CDR3 DNA that was read is TGCGCCAGCAGTGCGGTTCGAGTCGCAGATACG. It encodes CASSAVRVADT. The whole CDR3 protein is CASSAVRVADTQYF.

The sample holds many counts of this clone. The read terminates 3 residues ahead of where the CDR3 ends, so the germline J gene completes it. The chain recombines TRBV10-1 with TRBJ2-5, with D maybe TRBD1 (6 bases). CDR3 length: 16 amino acids. CDR1 and CDR2 (germline): WNHNN, SYGVQD (reference sequence). V lost 2 bases and J lost 4, with 17 bases in between. The covered CDR3 bases are TGCGCCAGCAGTGAGAGGGGCAGGGGCGCAGGAGAGACC. Protein product: CASSERGRGAGET. In full, the CDR3 reads CASSERGRGAGETQYF.

Many counts were recorded for this clone. The read halts 3 residues ahead of the CDR3 end, with the missing end drawn from the germline J gene. The same CDR3 is also encoded by other DNA sequences in this sample. This chain joins TRBV19 and TRBJ2-1; 9 nucleotides match TRBD2. Trimming removed 4 bases from V and 8 bases from J; junction bases left unmatched: 27. The CDR3 spans 21 residues. Germline V gene data show CDR1 as LNHDA and CDR2 as SQIVND (reference sequence). The covered CDR3 bases are TGTGCCAGTAGTACAGCACCGTTGGGGAGCGGCGGGAGGGCCAAGGTCGATGAG. Protein sequence: CASSTAPLGSGGRAKVDE. The whole CDR3 reads CASSTAPLGSGGRAKVDEQFF.

This clone was found many times. The CDR3 end lies 3 residues beyond the end of the read and is filled in from the germline J gene. This chain connects TRBV19 to TRBJ2-1; 10 bases line up with TRBD1. The CDR3 extends over 17 amino acids. The V segment lost 3 bases and the J segment 6 bases; nucleotides outside the gene matches: 11. Germline V lookup: CDR1 LNHDA, CDR2 SQIVND (reference sequence). The CDR3 loop is CASSIGIGTGARNEQFF. The sequenced part of the CDR3 DNA is TGTGCCAGTAGTATTGGAATCGGGACAGGGGCACGCAATGAG.

This clone was detected ten times or more. The read comes to an end 3 residues before the CDR3 does, leaving the germline J gene to fill in the end. The genes are TRBV7-6 and TRBJ2-7, with 8 bases lining up with TRBD1. Germline V CDR1 and CDR2: SGHVS, FNYEAQ. This CDR3 contains 15 residues. V gave up 3 bases and J gave up 0 bases; unmatched junction bases: 4. CDR3 DNA (partial): TGTGCCAGCAGCTTGTACGACAGGGGCTCCTACGAG. Its protein is CASSLYDRGSYE. The complete CDR3 reads CASSLYDRGSYEQYF.

At least ten counts were recorded for this clone. The covered CDR3 bases are TGTGCCAGCAGTTTAGATTCAGGAGAGACC. Translated, it gives CASSLDSGET. The entire CDR3 is CASSLDSGETQYF. The chain recombines TRBV14 with TRBJ2-5; D call uncertain. With the read ending 3 residues before the CDR3 end, the germline J gene is used to fill in that end. The CDR3 has 13 amino acids. CDR1 SGHDN and CDR2 FVKESK come from the germline V gene. Trimming removed 6 bases from V and 4 bases from J, with 12 bases in between.

This clone was seen a few times. The CDR3 goes on 3 residues after the read ends, and that part is filled in from the germline J gene. The chain is built from TRBV30 and TRBJ1-1, with D perhaps matching TRBD1 (5 bases). CDR1 and CDR2 (germline): GTSNPN, SVGIG (reference sequence). The V end lost 1 base, the J end lost 3 bases, and 18 bases lay between the germline ends. This CDR3 is 16 amino acids long. The CDR3: CAWSDPGEGSDTEAFF. The DNA read from the CDR3 is TGTGCCTGGAGTGACCCGGGGGAGGGGTCGGACACTGAA.

This clone has ten or more counts. The DNA ends 3 residues before the CDR3 does, and the rest of the CDR3 is filled in from the germline J gene. The rearrangement uses TRBV7-9 and TRBJ2-5; 8 nucleotides match TRBD2. The J segment lost 5 bases and the V segment lost 5 bases, leaving 7 bases of the junction unmatched. The CDR3 loop spans 14 amino acids. Germline CDR1 is SEHNR and CDR2 is FQNEAQ (reference sequence). The CDR3 DNA, read in part, is TGTGCCAGCAGCCTTTTCGGGGGGGATGAGACC. It encodes CASSLFGGDET. The full CDR3 is CASSLFGGDETQYF.